This T cell receptor beta chain was recorded in a study of blood T cell repertoires in COVID-19. Cohort placement rested on clinical history that participants reported themselves. The CDR3 spans 14 residues. V gave up 8 bases and J gave up 2 bases; unmatched junction bases: 7. In germline, CDR1 is SNHLY, CDR2 FYNNEI. Sequencing used immunoSEQ multiplex PCR; TCRdb keeps in-frame clones, though not all of them. The data show a few hundred thousand clones, roughly 89% seen once. This sequence was found in a woman aged 55-70 years who had recovered from COVID-19. The chain joins TRBV2 to TRBJ2-3; TRBD1 agrees at 7 bases. Specimen: PBMCs or T cells enriched from blood (not recorded which). The CDR3: CASGKTGITDTQYF. As DNA, the CDR3 is TGTGCCAGCGGAAAGACAGGGATCACAGATACGCAGTATTTT.